The 13 T cell receptor beta chains below all came from one sample that was sequenced in a study of identical twins. TCRdb passed the 5' RACE reads through MiXCR, listing each CDR3 protein once. Of approximately 210,000 distinct CDR3 sequences listed, approximately 9% were seen once; the top ten hold around 5.1%. The sequencing input was memory (CD45RO+) T cells sorted from blood. Source of these receptors: a woman younger than 30 in good health.

This chain connects TRBV3-1 to TRBJ1-2, with 10 bases matching TRBD1. V gave up 8 bases and J gave up 8 bases; unmatched junction bases: 5. Germline V CDR1 and CDR2: LGHDT, YNNKEL (reference sequence). The CDR3 has 12 residues. The CDR3 nucleotides read TGTGCCAGCGGGACAGGGGCTCGAGGCTACACCTTC. Protein: CASGTGARGYTF.

The chain is built from TRBV5-1 and TRBJ2-2; 9 bases agree with TRBD2. CDR3 length: 15 amino acids. CDR1 and CDR2 from the germline V gene are SGHRS and YFSETQ. The ends lost 4 bases at V and 10 bases at J; junction bases unmatched: 11. The CDR3 sequence is CASSPGLAPNEELFF. The CDR3 DNA follows: TGCGCCAGCAGCCCCGGACTAGCGCCCAACGAGGAGCTGTTTTTT.

This sequence joins TRBV6-2 or TRBV6-3 and TRBJ2-7, with no clear D. Trimming shortened V by 6 bases and J by 4 bases, and 22 bases separated the two germline ends. The CDR3 consists of 16 residues. Germline loops: CDR1 MNHEY, CDR2 SVGEGT. CDR3 amino acids: CASSSQKPPHWYEQYF. CDR3 DNA: TGTGCCAGCAGCAGCCAGAAACCCCCCCACTGGTACGAGCAGTACTTC.

This clonotype was observed a handful of times. The chain couples TRBV7-8 to TRBJ2-7, with 13 nucleotides matching TRBD2. The germline V gene encodes CDR1 SGHVS and CDR2 FQNEAQ. The CDR3 covers 19 residues. V lost 1 base to trimming and J lost 2 bases; unmatched junction nucleotides: 11. CDR3 sequence: CASSLVGAQTSGRAYEQYF. The DNA of the CDR3 is TGTGCCAGCAGCTTAGTTGGGGCCCAAACTAGCGGGAGGGCCTACGAGCAGTACTTC.

This clonotype was found many times. This sequence joins TRBV2 and TRBJ2-3, with 9 bases lining up with TRBD2. The CDR3 is 16 amino acids. Germline CDR1 reads SNHLY; CDR2 reads FYNNEI. V lost 2 bases to trimming and J lost 2 bases; unmatched junction nucleotides: 5. The CDR3 loop is CASSESLAGITDTQYF. Written as DNA, the CDR3 is TGTGCCAGCAGTGAATCGCTAGCGGGGATCACAGATACGCAGTATTTT.

The chain couples TRBV6-2 or TRBV6-3 to TRBJ2-7, with D unresolved. The V gene lost 6 bases and the J gene lost 2 bases, with 8 bases spanning the gap. Germline V lookup: CDR1 MNHEY, CDR2 SVGEGT. This CDR3 is 12 amino acids long. CDR3 residues: CASSFFPYEQYF. CDR3 bases: TGTGCCAGCAGCTTCTTCCCCTACGAGCAGTACTTC.

This clonotype was found a few times. The chain is built from TRBV6-1 and TRBJ2-2, with D tentatively TRBD2 (6 bases). Germline V lookup: CDR1 MNHNS, CDR2 SASEGT. The CDR3 is made up of 14 amino acids. Trimming took 6 bases from V and 5 from J, leaving 13 bases between them. The CDR3 DNA follows: TGTGCCAGCAGCCACCTGGCGGGAACCGGGGAGCTGTTTTTT. Translated: CASSHLAGTGELFF.

The V gene is TRBV25-1, the J gene TRBJ1-2; D might be TRBD1 (5 bases). Trimming removed 0 bases from V and 8 bases from J, with 7 bases in between. This CDR3 is built from 12 residues. The germline V gene has CDR1 MGHDK and CDR2 SYGVNS. The CDR3 spells CASSEYQGGYTF. The CDR3 DNA reads TGTGCCAGCAGTGAATATCAGGGCGGCTACACCTTC.

This clonotype was observed a few times. The chain employs TRBV7-2 and TRBJ2-3; a weak D match, TRBD2 (6 bases). Germline-derived CDR1 and CDR2 are SGHTA and FQGNSA. Trimming took 3 bases from V and 4 from J, leaving 14 bases between them. This CDR3 contains 15 residues. In DNA form, the CDR3 reads TGTGCCAGCAGCTTCAGGAAGGGAGGCGCAGATACGCAGTATTTT. Translation: CASSFRKGGADTQYF.

This clonotype was detected many times. The V gene is TRBV20-1, the J gene TRBJ1-1; a possible D gene is TRBD1 (5 bases). The CDR3 spans 16 residues. Trimming shortened V by 5 bases and J by 1 base, and 20 bases separated the two germline ends. CDR1 and CDR2 (germline): DFQATT, SNEGSKA (reference sequence). The DNA for the CDR3 is TGCAGTGCTCCGACCGGAGGGGTTAACACGAACACTGAAGCTTTCTTT. This encodes CSAPTGGVNTNTEAFF.

This clonotype was picked up a small number of times. V and J are TRBV4-1 and TRBJ1-1; D is uncertain. V was trimmed by 0 bases and J by 1 base, leaving 6 bases between them. The CDR3 runs 14 residues. Per the germline V gene, CDR1 is MGHRA and CDR2 is YSYEKL. CDR3: CASSQDVRNTEAFF. The CDR3 DNA reads as TGCGCCAGCAGCCAAGATGTCAGGAACACTGAAGCTTTCTTT.

The rearrangement links TRBV7-3 to TRBJ1-2, with TRBD1 as a possible D gene (5 bases). V lost 1 base and J 9 bases, leaving 12 bases between the germline ends. Germline assignment: CDR1 SGHTA and CDR2 FQGTGA. The CDR3 is 13 amino acids. For the CDR3, the DNA is TGTGCCAGCAGCTTAAAGGGGACCGGGCGCTACACCTTC. Translation: CASSLKGTGRYTF.

This clonotype was detected a few times. This chain connects TRBV2 to TRBJ1-1, with D hard to call. The germline gives CDR1 SNHLY, CDR2 FYNNEI. V was pared by 6 bases and J by 3 bases, with 11 bases between. The CDR3 covers 13 residues. This chain's CDR3 is CASSRTADTEAFF. The CDR3 coding sequence is TGTGCCAGCAGCCGGACCGCGGACACTGAAGCTTTCTTT.